This entry lists 13 T cell receptor beta chains sequenced from one sample in a study of blood T cell repertoires in COVID-19. The protocol was immunoSEQ multiplex PCR, while the TCRdb copy is restricted to in-frame clones and leaves out a portion. The repertoire holds about 410,000 clones, with around 92% as singletons. The material sequenced was PBMCs or T cells enriched from blood (not recorded which). These receptors originate from a woman under 40 who had recovered from COVID-19.

This clone showed up just once. The genes are TRBV28 and TRBJ2-7; TRBD1 matches at 7 bases. Germline values: CDR1 MDHEN, CDR2 SYDVKM. V lost 6 bases and J lost 9; bases outside the gene matches: 8. There are 12 residues in the CDR3. CDR3 DNA: TGTGCCAGCAGACCTCGACAGGGATGGCAGTACTTC. Residues: CASRPRQGWQYF.

The chain combines TRBV25-1 with TRBJ1-1; unclear D gene. The germline V gene encodes CDR1 MGHDK and CDR2 SYGVNS. The CDR3 extends over 11 amino acids. V lost 1 base, J lost 8 bases, and 5 bases lay in between. The CDR3 region is CASSESREAFF. The CDR3 bases are TGTGCCAGCAGTGAATCGCGAGAAGCTTTCTTT.

The CDR3: CASSKWQATNEKLFF. Here the CDR3 DNA reads TGTGCCAGCTCTAAGTGGCAGGCAACTAATGAAAAACTGTTTTTT. This sequence joins TRBV7-2 and TRBJ1-4; D ambiguous. V was pared by 8 bases and J by 0 bases, with 13 bases between. The CDR3 has 15 residues. CDR1 is SGHTA, CDR2 FQGNSA, per germline.

The V and J genes are TRBV3-1 (or the pseudogene TRBV3-2) and TRBJ1-5; TRBD1 matches 11 bases. CDR3 length: 15 residues. The V gene end was trimmed by 3 bases and the J gene end by 6 bases; junction bases not matched to a gene: 4. Germline V gene sequence: CDR1 LGHDT, CDR2 YNNKEL (reference sequence). CDR3 residues: CASSQGQGGGQPQHF. DNA for the CDR3: TGTGCCAGCAGCCAGGGACAGGGGGGGGGTCAGCCCCAGCATTTT.

V is TRBV7-9 and J is TRBJ1-2; TRBD1 might be the D (6 bases). The V end lost 3 bases, the J end lost 7 bases, and 21 bases lay between the germline ends. The germline gives CDR1 SEHNR, CDR2 FQNEAQ (reference sequence). The CDR3 sequence is 16 residues long. The CDR3, as DNA: TGTGCCAGCAGCTTGACTGCGGGCCCCCCCAGGGGTGGCTACACCTTC. It specifies CASSLTAGPPRGGYTF.

The genes are TRBV3-1 (or the pseudogene TRBV3-2) and TRBJ2-3; 7 positions agree with TRBD2. The trim removed 2 bases at V and 0 bases at J, leaving 2 bases unmatched. CDR3 length: 15 residues. Per the germline V gene, CDR1 is LGHDT and CDR2 is YNNKEL (reference sequence). The CDR3 here is CASSQSGISTDTQYF. For the CDR3, the DNA is TGTGCCAGCAGCCAAAGCGGGATTAGCACAGATACGCAGTATTTT.

This chain links TRBV5-6 with TRBJ2-7, with TRBD1 matching 7 bases. The CDR3 extends over 11 amino acids. V shed 4 bases and J 12 bases; nucleotides not matched to a gene: 7. Germline assignment: CDR1 SGHDT and CDR2 YYEEEE. CDR3 nucleotide sequence: TGTGCCAGCAGCGAGAGGGGGCTGGCGTACTTC. It encodes CASSERGLAYF. Variable domain in full (rest from reference TRBV5-6 and TRBJ2-7): DAGVTQSPTHLIKTRGQQVTLRCSPKSGHDTVSWYQQALGQGPQFIFQYYEEEERQRGNFPDRFSGHQFPNYSSELNVNALLLGDSALYLCASSERGLAYFGPGTRLTVT.

This chain uses TRBV18 with TRBJ1-1, with D perhaps TRBD1 (6 bases). The CDR3 length is 16 residues. Trimming cost V 1 base and J 3 bases, with 15 bases left between them. Germline assignment: CDR1 KGHSH and CDR2 LQKENI. The DNA for the CDR3 is TGTGCCAGCTCACCACTAGGTTTTACAGGGCACACTGAAGCTTTCTTT. Its translation is CASSPLGFTGHTEAFF.

The CDR3 DNA sequence: TGTGCCATCAGTGAGTCGATCGGTGGGGGGGTCAACTATGGCTACACCTTC. Residues: CAISESIGGGVNYGYTF. The J gene is TRBJ1-2, the V gene TRBV10-3, with a tentative D call TRBD1 (5 bases). The germline gives CDR1 ENHRY, CDR2 SYGVKD. Trimming took 0 bases from V and 2 from J, leaving 16 bases between them. The CDR3 loop spans 17 amino acids.

This clone was counted only a few times. The V gene is TRBV5-3, the J gene TRBJ2-2, with 10 positions matching TRBD1. TRBV5-3 falls under the ORF class, with uncertain function. The junction had 3 bases not matched to a gene; V was cut back by 4 bases and J by 3 bases. The CDR3 consists of 15 residues. The CDR3 DNA is TGTGCCAGAAGCCTGGACAGGGGGGACACCGGGGAGCTGTTTTTT. This codes for CARSLDRGDTGELFF.

The chain joins TRBV10-1 to TRBJ2-5; D may be TRBD2 (6 bases). CDR1 and CDR2 (germline): WNHNN, SYGVQD (reference sequence). This CDR3 comprises 15 residues. Trimming left V 3 bases short and J 5 bases short, with 16 bases between. This chain's CDR3 is CASSDLTGEMETQYF. DNA for the CDR3: TGCGCCAGCAGTGATTTGACGGGAGAGATGGAGACCCAGTACTTC.

The J gene is TRBJ2-5, the V gene TRBV7-9, with 9 nucleotides matching TRBD1. The CDR3 contains 15 residues. The ends lost 8 bases at V and 7 bases at J; junction bases unmatched: 14. Germline V CDR1 and CDR2: SEHNR, FQNEAQ (reference sequence). The CDR3 reads CASALDGTGHVTQYF. The CDR3 region has the DNA TGTGCCAGCGCGCTGGACGGGACAGGGCATGTGACCCAGTACTTC.

The chain uses TRBV4-2 and TRBJ2-2; TRBD1 is a possible D gene (6 bases). V dropped 0 bases and J dropped 3 bases, with 8 bases sitting between them. The germline CDR1 and CDR2 sequences are LGHNA and YNFKEQ. This CDR3 spans 15 amino acids. The CDR3 sequence: CASSQEHRDTGELFF. In DNA form, the CDR3 reads TGTGCCAGCAGCCAAGAGCACAGGGACACCGGGGAGCTGTTTTTT.